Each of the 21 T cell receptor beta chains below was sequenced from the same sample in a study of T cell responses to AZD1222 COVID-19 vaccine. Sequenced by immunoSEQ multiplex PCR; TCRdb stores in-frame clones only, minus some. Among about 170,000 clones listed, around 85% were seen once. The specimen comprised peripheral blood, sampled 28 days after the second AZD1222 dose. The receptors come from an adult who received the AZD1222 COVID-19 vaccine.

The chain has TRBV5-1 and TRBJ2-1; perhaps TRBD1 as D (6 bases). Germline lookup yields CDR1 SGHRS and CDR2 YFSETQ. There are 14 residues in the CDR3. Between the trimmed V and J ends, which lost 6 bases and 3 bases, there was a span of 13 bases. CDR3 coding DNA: TGCGCCAGCACCTCAACAGGGTTCTACAATGAGCAGTTCTTC. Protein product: CASTSTGFYNEQFF.

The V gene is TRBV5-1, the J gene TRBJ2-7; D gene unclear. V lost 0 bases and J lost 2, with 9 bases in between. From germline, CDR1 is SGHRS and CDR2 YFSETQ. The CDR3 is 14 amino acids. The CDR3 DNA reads TGCGCCAGCAGCTTGGCCAGTGTGACCTACGAGCAGTACTTC. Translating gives CASSLASVTYEQYF. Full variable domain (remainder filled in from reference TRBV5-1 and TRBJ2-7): KAGVTQTPRYLIKTRGQQVTLSCSPISGHRSVSWYQQTPGQGLQFLFEYFSETQRNKGNFPGRFSGRQFSNSRSEMNVSTLELGDSALYLCASSLASVTYEQYFGPGTRLTVT.

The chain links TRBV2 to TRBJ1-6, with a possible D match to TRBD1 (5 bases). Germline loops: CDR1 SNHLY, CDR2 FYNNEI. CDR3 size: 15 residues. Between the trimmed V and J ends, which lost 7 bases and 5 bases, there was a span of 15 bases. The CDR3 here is CASTSDRPDNSPLHF. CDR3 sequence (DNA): TGTGCCAGCACCTCCGACAGACCGGATAATTCACCCCTCCACTTT.

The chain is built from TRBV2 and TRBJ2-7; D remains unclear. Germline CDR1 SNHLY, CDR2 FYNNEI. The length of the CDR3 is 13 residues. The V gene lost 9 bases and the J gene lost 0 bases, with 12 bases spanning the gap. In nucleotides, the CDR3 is TGTGCCAGTAATGGGGTAGGCTCCTACGAGCAGTACTTC. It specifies CASNGVGSYEQYF.

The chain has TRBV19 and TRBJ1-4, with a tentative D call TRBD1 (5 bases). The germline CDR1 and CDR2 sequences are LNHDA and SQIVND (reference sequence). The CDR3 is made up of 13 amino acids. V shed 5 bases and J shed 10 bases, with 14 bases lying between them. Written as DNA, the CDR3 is TGTGCCAGTAGTCGCCCCGGGACCGTAAAACTGTTTTTT. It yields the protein CASSRPGTVKLFF.

CDR3 in DNA: TGTGCCAGCAGCTTGGCACGGGAAGTCGGGTCACCCCTCCACTTT. Protein product: CASSLAREVGSPLHF. The J gene is TRBJ1-6, the V gene TRBV5-4; no clear D. The CDR3 is made up of 15 amino acids. V was clipped by 0 bases and J by 10 bases, with 14 bases between them. Looked up from germline, CDR1 is SGHNT and CDR2 is YYREEE (reference sequence).

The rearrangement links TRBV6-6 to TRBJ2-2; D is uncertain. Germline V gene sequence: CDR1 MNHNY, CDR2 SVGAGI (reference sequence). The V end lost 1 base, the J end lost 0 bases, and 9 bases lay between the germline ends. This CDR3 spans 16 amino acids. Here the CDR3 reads CASSYLKPPNTGELFF. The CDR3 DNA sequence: TGTGCCAGCAGTTACTTAAAACCCCCGAACACCGGGGAGCTGTTTTTT.

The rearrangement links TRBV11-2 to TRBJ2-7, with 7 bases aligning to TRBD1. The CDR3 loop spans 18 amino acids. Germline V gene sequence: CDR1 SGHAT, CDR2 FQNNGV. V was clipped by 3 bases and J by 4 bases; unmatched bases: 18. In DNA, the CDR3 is TGTGCCAGCAGCTTTATTAGCCCATGGGACAGCGAACGGTACGAGCAGTACTTC. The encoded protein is CASSFISPWDSERYEQYF.

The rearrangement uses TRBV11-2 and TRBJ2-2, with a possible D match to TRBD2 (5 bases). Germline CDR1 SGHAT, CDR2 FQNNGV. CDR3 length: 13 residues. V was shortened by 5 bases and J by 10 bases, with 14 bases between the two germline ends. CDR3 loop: CASSKLGYAELFF. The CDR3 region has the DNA TGTGCCAGCAGCAAACTAGGGTACGCGGAGCTGTTTTTT.

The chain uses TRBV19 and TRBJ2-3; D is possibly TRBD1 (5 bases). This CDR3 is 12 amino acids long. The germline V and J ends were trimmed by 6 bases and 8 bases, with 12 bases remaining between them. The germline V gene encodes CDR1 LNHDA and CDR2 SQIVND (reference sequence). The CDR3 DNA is TGTGCCAGTAGAGAGTCGCAGGGTACGCAGTATTTT. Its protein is CASRESQGTQYF.

The CDR3 DNA reads TGTGCCACCAGTGATAACAGGGGAACTACAGGCGATGAGCAGTTCTTC. It is translated as CATSDNRGTTGDEQFF. The chain carries TRBV24-1 and TRBJ2-1; TRBD1 matches 7 bases. Trimming cost V 3 bases and J 8 bases; bases outside gene matches: 12. This CDR3 region has 16 residues. Germline CDR1 is KGHDR and CDR2 is SFDVKD.

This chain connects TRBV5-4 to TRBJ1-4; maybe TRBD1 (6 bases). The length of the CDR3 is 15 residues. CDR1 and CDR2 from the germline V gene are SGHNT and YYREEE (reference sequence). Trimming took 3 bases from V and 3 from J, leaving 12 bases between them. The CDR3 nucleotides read TGTGCCAGCAGCTCCCCAGGGGATTCTAATGAAAAACTGTTTTTT. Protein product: CASSSPGDSNEKLFF.

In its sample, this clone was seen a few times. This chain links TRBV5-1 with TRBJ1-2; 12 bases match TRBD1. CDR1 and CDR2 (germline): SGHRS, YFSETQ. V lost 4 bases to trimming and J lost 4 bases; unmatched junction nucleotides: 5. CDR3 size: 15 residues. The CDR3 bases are TGCGCCAGCAGCCAAGGGACAGGGGGCTTCTATGGCTACACCTTC. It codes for CASSQGTGGFYGYTF.

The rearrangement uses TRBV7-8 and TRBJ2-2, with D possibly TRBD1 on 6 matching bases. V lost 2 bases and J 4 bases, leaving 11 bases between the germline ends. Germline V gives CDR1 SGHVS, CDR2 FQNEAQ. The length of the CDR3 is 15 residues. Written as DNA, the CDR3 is TGTGCCAGCAGCTTAACCGGGACACCCACCGGGGAGCTGTTTTTT. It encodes CASSLTGTPTGELFF.

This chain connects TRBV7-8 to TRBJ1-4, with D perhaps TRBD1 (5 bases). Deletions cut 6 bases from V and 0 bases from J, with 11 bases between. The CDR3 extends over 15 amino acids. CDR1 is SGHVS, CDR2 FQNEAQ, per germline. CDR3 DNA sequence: TGTGCCAGCAGGTCTTTGACAGCAACTAATGAAAAACTGTTTTTT. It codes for CASRSLTATNEKLFF.

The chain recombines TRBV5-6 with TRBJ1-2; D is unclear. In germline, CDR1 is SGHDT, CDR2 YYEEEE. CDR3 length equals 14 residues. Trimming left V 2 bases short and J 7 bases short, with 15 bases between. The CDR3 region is CASSLPLAASGYTF. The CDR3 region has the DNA TGTGCCAGCAGCTTACCCCTCGCCGCGTCTGGCTACACCTTC.

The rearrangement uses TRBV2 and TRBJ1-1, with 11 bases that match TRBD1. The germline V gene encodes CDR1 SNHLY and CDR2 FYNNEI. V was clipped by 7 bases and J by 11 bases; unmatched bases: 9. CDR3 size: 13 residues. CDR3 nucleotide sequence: TGTGCCAGCACCTCGGGACAGGGGGTGTTCGCTTTCTTT. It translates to CASTSGQGVFAFF. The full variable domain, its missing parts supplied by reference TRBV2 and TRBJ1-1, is EPEVTQTPSHQVTQMGQEVILRCVPISNHLYFYWYRQILGQKVEFLVSFYNNEISEKSEIFDDQFSVERPDGSNFTLKIRSTKLEDSAMYFCASTSGQGVFAFFGQGTRLTVV.

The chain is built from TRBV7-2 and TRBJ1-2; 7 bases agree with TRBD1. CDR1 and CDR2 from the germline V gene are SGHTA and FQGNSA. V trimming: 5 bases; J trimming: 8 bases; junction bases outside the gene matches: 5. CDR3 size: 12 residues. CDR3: CASSILTGGYTF. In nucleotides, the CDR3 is TGTGCCAGCAGCATCCTGACAGGGGGCTACACCTTC.

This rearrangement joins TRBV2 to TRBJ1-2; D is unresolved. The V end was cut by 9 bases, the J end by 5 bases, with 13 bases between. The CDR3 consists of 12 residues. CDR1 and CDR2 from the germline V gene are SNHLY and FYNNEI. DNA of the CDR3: TGTGCCAGTCGTCAGACGGCATATGGCTACACCTTC. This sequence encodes CASRQTAYGYTF. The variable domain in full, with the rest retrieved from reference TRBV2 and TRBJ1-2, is EPEVTQTPSHQVTQMGQEVILRCVPISNHLYFYWYRQILGQKVEFLVSFYNNEISEKSEIFDDQFSVERPDGSNFTLKIRSTKLEDSAMYFCASRQTAYGYTFGSGTRLTVV.

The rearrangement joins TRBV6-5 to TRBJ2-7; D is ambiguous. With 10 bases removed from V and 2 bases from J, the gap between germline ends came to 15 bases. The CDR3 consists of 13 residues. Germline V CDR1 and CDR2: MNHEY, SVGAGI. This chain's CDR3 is CATTPGSPYEQYF. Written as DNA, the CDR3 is TGTGCCACTACACCGGGTAGTCCCTACGAGCAGTACTTC.

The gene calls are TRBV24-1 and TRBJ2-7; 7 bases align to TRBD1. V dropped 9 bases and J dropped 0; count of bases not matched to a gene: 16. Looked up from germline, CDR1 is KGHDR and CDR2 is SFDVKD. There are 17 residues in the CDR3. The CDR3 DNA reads TGTGCCACCCTACCCGGGACAGATATACCGAGCTCCTACGAGCAGTACTTC. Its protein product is CATLPGTDIPSSYEQYF.